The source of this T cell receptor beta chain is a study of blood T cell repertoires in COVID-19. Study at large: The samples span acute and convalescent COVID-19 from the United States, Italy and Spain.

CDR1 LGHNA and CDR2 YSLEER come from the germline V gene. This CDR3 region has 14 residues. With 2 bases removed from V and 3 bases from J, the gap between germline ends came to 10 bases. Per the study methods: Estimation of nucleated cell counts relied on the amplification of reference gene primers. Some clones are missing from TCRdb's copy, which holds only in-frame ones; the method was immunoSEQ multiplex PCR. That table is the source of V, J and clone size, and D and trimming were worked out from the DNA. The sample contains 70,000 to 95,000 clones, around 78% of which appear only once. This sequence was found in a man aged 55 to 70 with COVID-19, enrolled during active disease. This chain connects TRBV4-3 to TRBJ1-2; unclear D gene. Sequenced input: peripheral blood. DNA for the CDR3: TGCGCCAGCAGCCAACTGCGGTCCGACTATGGCTACACCTTC. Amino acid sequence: CASSQLRSDYGYTF.